This entry concerns a single T cell receptor beta chain. Its antigen is currently unknown. The data stem from a study of cytomegalovirus exposure and HLA in healthy donors. Study overall: Inside one of the first data releases sat around 80 million unique TCRs taken from HLA-typed donors. Of the donors genotyped, approximately 430 in all, 75% to 85% fell in the Caucasian-associated ancestry cluster.

In the PCR, 60 Vbeta and 13 Jbeta primers were used. The assay was immunoSEQ multiplex PCR, and TCRdb's table has in-frame clones only and misses some. The sample lists fewer than 110,000 clones; over 70% were seen once. The study, taken as a whole, reports: Immune exposure data for these donors was limited to CMV serostatus. Among the most significant clusters, several appeared linked to common viral pathogens in a later analysis.

The length of the CDR3 is 15 residues. Unmatched junction bases numbered 5, after V lost 5 bases and J lost 7 bases. The V gene's germline CDR1 is PRHDT and CDR2 FYEKMQ (reference sequence). Sequencing input: PBMCs. This receptor was obtained from a man aged 50-60 years in good health and CMV-seropositive. The chain is built from TRBV13 and TRBJ2-1, with 13 bases aligning to TRBD2. This CDR3 reads CASSPGTSGNNEQFF. CDR3 DNA: TGTGCCAGCAGCCCGGGGACTAGCGGGAATAATGAGCAGTTCTTC.